This TCR beta chain stems from a study of Ad26.COV2.S vaccination and SARS-CoV-2 variants. The treatment was: about 20 received Ad26.COV2.S at low or high dose, single or two shots; 5 received placebo; per-sample allocation not given. Day 63 following the first vaccine or placebo injection was when the samples were taken. Regarding this clone: What it binds is not known.

CDR1 and CDR2 from the germline V gene are LNHDA and SQIVND (reference sequence). Trimming shortened V by 8 bases and J by 0 bases, and 9 bases separated the two germline ends. This CDR3 has 13 amino acids. The assay was immunoSEQ multiplex PCR, and TCRdb's table has in-frame clones only and misses some. Of under 550,000 clones in the sample, around 89% were seen once. Study observations and caveats: The TCR breadth and depth analyses may have produced an underestimate of total T cell responses. Compared with placebo recipients, vaccine recipients had higher spike-specific TCR breadth.

The sequence came from a person between 18 and 65 years old who received the Ad26.COV2.S COVID-19 vaccine or a placebo. The sample consisted of peripheral blood, taken in a trial of Ad26.COV2.S vaccine versus placebo. The rearrangement uses TRBV19 and TRBJ2-3; maybe TRBD1 (5 bases). CDR3: CASADTSTDTQYF. CDR3 DNA sequence: TGTGCCAGTGCGGACACAAGCACAGATACGCAGTATTTT. Looking up the rest from reference TRBV19 and TRBJ2-3 gives the full variable domain: DGGITQSPKYLFRKEGQNVTLSCEQNLNHDAMYWYRQDPGQGLRLIYYSQIVNDFQKGDIAEGYSVSREKKESFPLTVTSAQKNPTAFYLCASADTSTDTQYFGPGTRLTVL.